This TCR beta chain stems from a study of technical replicates of blood from several donors. Generated by immunoSEQ multiplex PCR, the TCRdb table keeps only in-frame clones and is missing some. This table holds about 75,000 clones, 91% found once. V shed 8 bases and J 3 bases; nucleotides not matched to a gene: 3. The CDR3 contains 13 residues. The germline V gene has CDR1 MNHEY and CDR2 SMNVEV (reference sequence). The sequence was obtained from a human donor in good health. Some clones in this sample may be carry-over from other donors' samples. The gene calls are TRBV27 and TRBJ2-3, with 9 bases that match TRBD2. Sequences were obtained from T cells isolated from PBMCs. The CDR3 nucleotides are TGTGCCAGCCGACTAGCGGCGACAGATACGCAGTATTTT. Its protein is CASRLAATDTQYF.